This T cell receptor (beta chain) was captured in a study of cytomegalovirus exposure and HLA in healthy donors. Study summary: As released early, the data held 70 million to 100 million unique TCRs from HLA-typed donors.

PCR employed 60 Vbeta and 13 Jbeta primers. Sequenced by immunoSEQ multiplex PCR; TCRdb stores in-frame clones only, minus some. The repertoire holds roughly 100,000 clones, with about 16% as singletons. CDR1 and CDR2 from the germline V gene are LNHNV and YYDKDF (reference sequence). The CDR3 length is 15 residues. The trim removed 5 bases at V and 4 bases at J, leaving 7 bases unmatched. This clone has ten or more counts. The gene calls are TRBV15 and TRBJ2-3; 9 bases fit TRBD2. The clonotype comes from a female donor in good health and CMV-seronegative. The material sequenced was PBMCs. The CDR3, as DNA: TGTGCCACCAGCCTGGCGGGGGGGGCATCAGATACGCAGTATTTT. It is translated as CATSLAGGASDTQYF.